Presented here are 21 T cell receptor beta chains from one specimen sequenced in a study of vaccination and CD4 T cells after COVID-19. The study sequenced cultured CD4+ T cell DNA using the Oncomine TCR Beta short-read assay. TCRdb itself ran the PCR reads through MiXCR, one entry per CDR3 protein. The table records 17,000 or so distinct CDR3 sequences, almost 60% of them present only once. Antigen specificity for these receptors is unknown. Specified treatment: approximately nine-day PBMC culture with coronavirus spike peptide pools or control peptides (ViraFEST assay). Sequencing was done on a sample of CD4+ T cells from blood, cultured in vitro. These receptor sequences come from a human donor who had recovered from COVID-19.

The J gene is TRBJ1-2, the V gene TRBV6-4; D may be TRBD1 (6 bases). The CDR3 contains 13 residues. Germline CDR1 and CDR2: MRHNA and SNTAGT. V was trimmed by 6 bases and J by 5 bases, leaving 13 bases between them. This chain's CDR3 is CASSPGALYGYTF. In DNA form, the CDR3 reads TGTGCCAGCAGCCCGGGGGCCCTTTATGGCTACACCTTC.

The chain's CDR3 is CASSRGLAGGNTQYF. CDR3 DNA: TGTGCCAGCAGCCGTGGACTAGCGGGAGGGAATACGCAGTATTTT. V and J are TRBV4-2 and TRBJ2-3; 15 bases map to TRBD2. The trim removed 4 bases at V and 7 bases at J, leaving 3 bases unmatched. CDR3 size: 15 residues. Germline V lookup: CDR1 LGHNA, CDR2 YNFKEQ.

The V call is TRBV6-1, the J call TRBJ2-3; D might be TRBD1 or TRBD2, each matching 5 bases. Germline loops: CDR1 MNHNS, CDR2 SASEGT. Trimming removed 6 bases at V and 0 bases at J, with 13 bases between. CDR3 size: 15 residues. CDR3: CASSFGATSTDTQYF. CDR3 in DNA: TGTGCCAGCAGCTTCGGGGCTACTAGCACAGATACGCAGTATTTT.

The gene calls are TRBV6-5 and TRBJ2-7, with 8 bases lining up with TRBD1. With 2 bases clipped from V and 4 bases from J, the junction kept 1 base outside the gene matches. This CDR3 is built from 13 residues. The germline V gene has CDR1 MNHEY and CDR2 SVGAGI. The CDR3 protein is CASSYRQGYEQYF. The CDR3 DNA sequence: TGTGCCAGCAGTTACAGACAGGGGTACGAGCAGTACTTC.

The CDR3 nucleotides read TGTGCCAGCAGCTTGGTAGGTAGACCAAGCACTGAAGCTTTCTTT. It is translated as CASSLVGRPSTEAFF. The chain employs TRBV5-4 and TRBJ1-1, with D unresolved. CDR1 and CDR2 from the germline V gene are SGHNT and YYREEE (reference sequence). The CDR3 contains 15 residues. V lost 0 bases to trimming and J lost 4 bases, with 13 bases between them.

Here the CDR3 reads CASSSDSGTNSPLHF. CDR3 DNA: TGTGCCAGCAGCTCCGATTCAGGGACAAATTCACCCCTCCACTTT. The rearrangement links TRBV5-4 to TRBJ1-6, with TRBD1 as a possible D gene (6 bases). V lost 3 bases and J 7 bases, leaving 14 bases between the germline ends. In germline, CDR1 is SGHNT, CDR2 YYREEE (reference sequence). This CDR3 is built from 15 residues.

The chain recombines TRBV20-1 with TRBJ2-2; D is tentatively TRBD1 or TRBD2 (5 bases each). The V end lost 4 bases, the J end lost 0 bases, and 9 bases lay between the germline ends. Germline V gives CDR1 DFQATT, CDR2 SNEGSKA (reference sequence). CDR3 size: 14 residues. CDR3 amino acids: CSANPGPNTGELFF. The CDR3 nucleotides read TGCAGTGCTAATCCGGGACCGAACACCGGGGAGCTGTTTTTT.

This clonotype has a handful of counts. The rearrangement links TRBV15 to TRBJ1-2; no clear D gene. The CDR3 runs to 12 residues. Between the trimmed V and J ends, which lost 5 bases and 5 bases, there was a span of 9 bases. Germline V gives CDR1 LNHNV, CDR2 YYDKDF (reference sequence). The CDR3 bases are TGTGCCACCAGCGGCGGGATTTATGGCTACACCTTC. Translating it yields CATSGGIYGYTF.

This clonotype was seen only a few times. This chain uses TRBV15 with TRBJ1-2; D is unclear. CDR1 and CDR2 (germline): LNHNV, YYDKDF (reference sequence). The CDR3 spans 13 residues. V lost 0 bases and J 1 base, leaving 3 bases between the germline ends. The CDR3 DNA is TGTGCCACCAGCAGAGATGGTAACTATGGCTACACCTTC. Amino acids: CATSRDGNYGYTF. Looking up the rest from reference TRBV15 and TRBJ1-2 gives the full variable domain: DAMVIQNPRYQVTQFGKPVTLSCSQTLNHNVMYWYQQKSSQAPKLLFHYYDKDFNNEADTPDNFQSRRPNTSFCFLDIRSPGLGDTAMYLCATSRDGNYGYTFGSGTRLTVV.

The rearrangement uses TRBV11-3 and TRBJ2-5, with a possible D match to TRBD2 (6 bases). V was clipped by 5 bases and J by 7 bases, with 23 bases between them. Germline loops: CDR1 SGHNT, CDR2 YENEEA. This CDR3 contains 16 residues. CDR3 sequence (DNA): TGTGCCAGCAGCCAGCCCCCAGCGGCCTCCGGGGGGACCCAGTACTTC. It translates to CASSQPPAASGGTQYF.

The chain recombines TRBV19 with TRBJ1-5; no clear D. The CDR3 consists of 13 residues. CDR1 and CDR2 from the germline V gene are LNHDA and SQIVND (reference sequence). V dropped 3 bases and J dropped 7 bases, with 10 bases sitting between them. The CDR3 region has the DNA TGTGCCAGTAGTATTATGGGGTCCCAGCCCCAGCATTTT. Translated: CASSIMGSQPQHF.

In regard to this clonotype: Its ends do not fully match the called genes, so a read error is possible. CDR3 DNA sequence: TGCAGTGCTGGAGACCGGGGGATTAACTATGGCTACACCTTC. Translated: CSAGDRGINYGYTF. This chain links TRBV20-1 with TRBJ1-2, with D possibly TRBD1 on 5 matching bases. Germline CDR1 reads DFQATT; CDR2 reads SNEGSKA (reference sequence). The CDR3 is 14 amino acids.

The genes are TRBV6-4 and TRBJ2-7, with 7 bases fitting TRBD2. Germline CDR1 reads MRHNA; CDR2 reads SNTAGT. There are 11 residues in the CDR3. Trimming at V came to 6 bases and at J to 6 bases, leaving 2 bases not matched to a gene. This CDR3 reads CASRRGGEQYF. DNA of the CDR3: TGTGCCAGCAGGCGCGGGGGCGAGCAGTACTTC.

This chain links TRBV7-2 with TRBJ2-1; D is possibly TRBD1 or TRBD2 (6 bases each). The CDR3 is 16 amino acids. Germline V gene sequence: CDR1 SGHTA, CDR2 FQGNSA. V was pared by 1 base and J by 7 bases, with 17 bases between. This CDR3 is CASSLGGGGRLNEQFF. In nucleotides, the CDR3 is TGTGCCAGCAGCTTAGGAGGAGGGGGGAGGTTGAATGAGCAGTTCTTC.

This chain links TRBV6-1 with TRBJ1-1; D may be TRBD1 (5 bases). Per the germline V gene, CDR1 is MNHNS and CDR2 is SASEGT. The CDR3 is 15 amino acids. The V gene lost 2 bases and the J gene lost 6 bases, with 16 bases spanning the gap. The CDR3 DNA reads as TGTGCCAGCAGTGAATCTGGCATTTCGGGGCCTGAAGCTTTCTTT. Residues: CASSESGISGPEAFF.

V and J are TRBV5-4 and TRBJ1-1; tentatively, D is TRBD1 (5 bases). V was clipped by 4 bases and J by 1 base, with 14 bases between them. The CDR3 sequence is 15 residues long. Germline values: CDR1 SGHNT, CDR2 YYREEE (reference sequence). The CDR3 DNA is TGTGCCAGCAGCCCGGGAGGGGTTCGGAACACTGAAGCTTTCTTT. The encoded protein is CASSPGGVRNTEAFF.

This clonotype was seen a handful of times. J is TRBJ2-1 and V is TRBV7-2; 9 bases align to TRBD2. The CDR3 has 15 amino acids. V was pared by 5 bases and J by 6 bases, with 8 bases of the junction left unmatched. Germline V gene lookup returns CDR1 SGHTA and CDR2 FQGNSA. CDR3 residues: CASSAGTSRLNEQFF. As DNA, the CDR3 is TGTGCCAGCAGCGCCGGGACTAGCCGTCTCAATGAGCAGTTCTTC.

Here the CDR3 reads CASSTLNTEAFF. CDR3 bases: TGTGCCAGCAGTACGTTGAACACTGAAGCTTTCTTT. The chain combines TRBV6-1 with TRBJ1-1; D unresolved. The CDR3 is 12 residues long. Trimming pared 5 bases from V and 0 bases from J, leaving 4 bases between. From germline, CDR1 is MNHNS and CDR2 SASEGT.

This clonotype appeared a few times. The gene calls are TRBV20-1 and TRBJ2-7, with TRBD1 matching over 8 bases. This CDR3 is 14 amino acids long. J gave up 5 bases and V 6 bases, and 12 bases lay outside the gene matches. Germline V gene lookup returns CDR1 DFQATT and CDR2 SNEGSKA (reference sequence). CDR3 DNA sequence: TGCAGTGCAACCCGCAGGGGGCGCGGGCACGAGCAGTACTTC. Translating gives CSATRRGRGHEQYF.

The chain carries TRBV7-2 and TRBJ2-7; 9 bases match TRBD1. The CDR3 is made up of 13 amino acids. Germline CDR1 and CDR2: SGHTA and FQGNSA. The V gene end was trimmed by 6 bases and the J gene end by 3 bases; junction bases not matched to a gene: 3. For the CDR3, the DNA is TGTGCCAGCAGTCCGGGACAGGGCTACGAGCAGTACTTC. Translation gives CASSPGQGYEQYF.

The chain carries TRBV7-9 and TRBJ1-1, with TRBD1 identical over 8 bases. The CDR3 spans 16 residues. Germline V gene sequence: CDR1 SEHNR, CDR2 FQNEAQ (reference sequence). V lost 5 bases to trimming and J lost 0 bases; unmatched junction nucleotides: 8. In DNA, the CDR3 is TGTGCCAGCAGCATAACAGGGGGGACAATGAACACTGAAGCTTTCTTT. Amino acid sequence: CASSITGGTMNTEAFF. Combining the CDR3 with reference TRBV7-9 and TRBJ1-1 gives the whole variable domain DTGVSQNPRHKITKRGQNVTFRCDPISEHNRLYWYRQTLGQGPEFLTYFQNEAQLEKSRLLSDRFSAERPKGSFSTLEIQRTEQGDSAMYLCASSITGGTMNTEAFFGQGTRLTVV.